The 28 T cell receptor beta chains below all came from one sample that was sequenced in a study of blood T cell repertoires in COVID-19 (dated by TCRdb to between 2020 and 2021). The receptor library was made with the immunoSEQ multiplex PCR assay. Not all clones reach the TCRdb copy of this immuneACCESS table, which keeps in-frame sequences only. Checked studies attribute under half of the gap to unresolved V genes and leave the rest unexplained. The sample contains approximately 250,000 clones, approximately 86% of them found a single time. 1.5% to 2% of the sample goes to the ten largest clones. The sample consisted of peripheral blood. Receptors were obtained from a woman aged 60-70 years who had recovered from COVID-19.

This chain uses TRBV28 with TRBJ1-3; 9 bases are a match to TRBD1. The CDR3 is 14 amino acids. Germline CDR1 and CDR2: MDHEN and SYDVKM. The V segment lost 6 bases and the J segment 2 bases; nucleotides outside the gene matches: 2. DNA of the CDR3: TGTGCCAGCAGGAGGACAGGGGCTGGAAACACCATATATTTT. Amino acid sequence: CASRRTGAGNTIYF.

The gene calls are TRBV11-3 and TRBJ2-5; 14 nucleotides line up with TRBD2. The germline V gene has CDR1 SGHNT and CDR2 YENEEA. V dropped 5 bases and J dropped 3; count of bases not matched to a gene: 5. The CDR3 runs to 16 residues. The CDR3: CASSAGLAGGKETQYF. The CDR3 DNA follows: TGTGCCAGCAGCGCAGGACTAGCGGGGGGAAAAGAGACCCAGTACTTC.

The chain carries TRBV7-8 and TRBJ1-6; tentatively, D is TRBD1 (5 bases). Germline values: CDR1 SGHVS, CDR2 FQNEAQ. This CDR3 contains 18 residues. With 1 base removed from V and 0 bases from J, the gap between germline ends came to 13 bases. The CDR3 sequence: CASSLEQGPSSYNSPLHF. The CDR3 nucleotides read TGTGCCAGCAGCTTAGAGCAGGGCCCCAGCTCCTATAATTCACCCCTCCACTTT.

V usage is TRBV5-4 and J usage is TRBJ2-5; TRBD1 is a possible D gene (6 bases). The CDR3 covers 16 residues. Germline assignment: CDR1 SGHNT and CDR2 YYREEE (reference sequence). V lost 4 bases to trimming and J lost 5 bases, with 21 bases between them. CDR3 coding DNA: TGTGCCAGCAGCCGGACGTTGGGGGCCGTGACGGAGACCCAGTACTTC. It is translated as CASSRTLGAVTETQYF.

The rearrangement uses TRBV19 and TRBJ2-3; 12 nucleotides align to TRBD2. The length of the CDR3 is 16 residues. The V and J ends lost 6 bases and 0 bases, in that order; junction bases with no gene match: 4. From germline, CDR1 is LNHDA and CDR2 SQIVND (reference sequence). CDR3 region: CASSGLAGLSTDTQYF. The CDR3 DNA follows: TGTGCCAGTAGCGGACTAGCGGGGCTTAGCACAGATACGCAGTATTTT.

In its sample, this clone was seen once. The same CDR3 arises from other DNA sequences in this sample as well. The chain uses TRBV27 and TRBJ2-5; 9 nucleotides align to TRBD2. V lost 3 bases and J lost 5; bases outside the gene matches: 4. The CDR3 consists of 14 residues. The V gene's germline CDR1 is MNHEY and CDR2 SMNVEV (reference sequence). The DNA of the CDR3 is TGTGCCAGCAGTTTTGCGGGGGGGCGGGAGACCCAGTACTTC. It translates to CASSFAGGRETQYF.

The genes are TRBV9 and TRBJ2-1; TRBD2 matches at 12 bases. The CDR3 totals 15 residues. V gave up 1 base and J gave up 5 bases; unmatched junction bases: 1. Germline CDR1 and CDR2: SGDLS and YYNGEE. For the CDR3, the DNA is TGTGCCAGCAGCGTACTAGCGGGGGGGAACAATGAGCAGTTCTTC. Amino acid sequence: CASSVLAGGNNEQFF.

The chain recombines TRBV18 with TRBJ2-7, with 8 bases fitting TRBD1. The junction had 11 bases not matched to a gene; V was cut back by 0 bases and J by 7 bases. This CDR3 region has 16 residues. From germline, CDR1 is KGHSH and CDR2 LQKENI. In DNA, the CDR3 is TGTGCCAGCTCACCACCGTCGGGACAGGTTCCCCATGAGCAGTACTTC. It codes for CASSPPSGQVPHEQYF.

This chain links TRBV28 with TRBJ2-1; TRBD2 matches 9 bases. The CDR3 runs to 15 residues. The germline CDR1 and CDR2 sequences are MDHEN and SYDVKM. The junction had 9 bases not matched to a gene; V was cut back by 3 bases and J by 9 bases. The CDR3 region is CASSFVAGGPIEQFF. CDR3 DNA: TGTGCCAGCAGTTTCGTTGCGGGGGGGCCGATTGAGCAGTTCTTC.

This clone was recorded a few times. This CDR3 is CASTRQGLASYEQYF. The CDR3 DNA follows: TGTGCCAGTACTCGACAGGGACTCGCCTCCTACGAGCAGTACTTC. The gene calls are TRBV28 and TRBJ2-7; possible D gene TRBD1, 7 bases. Trimming cost V 9 bases and J 0 bases, with 18 bases left between them. CDR3 size: 15 residues. Germline V CDR1 and CDR2: MDHEN, SYDVKM.

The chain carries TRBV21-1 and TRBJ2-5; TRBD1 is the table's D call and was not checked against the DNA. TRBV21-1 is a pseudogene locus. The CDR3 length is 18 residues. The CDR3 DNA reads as TGTGCCAGCAGCAAAATGGGGCCCGGACAGAAAAACCAAGAGACCCAGTACTTC. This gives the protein CASSKMGPGQKNQETQYF.

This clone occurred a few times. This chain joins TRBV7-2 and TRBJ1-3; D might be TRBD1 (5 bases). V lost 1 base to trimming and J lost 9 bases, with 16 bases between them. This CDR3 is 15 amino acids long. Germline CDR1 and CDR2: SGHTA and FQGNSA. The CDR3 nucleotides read TGTGCCAGCAGCTTAGTTTCTGCCAGGGTGGCCACCATATATTTT. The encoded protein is CASSLVSARVATIYF. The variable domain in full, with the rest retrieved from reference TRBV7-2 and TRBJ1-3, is GAGVSQSPSNKVTEKGKDVELRCDPISGHTALYWYRQSLGQGLEFLIYFQGNSAPDKSGLPSDRFSAERTGGSVSTLTIQRTQQEDSAVYLCASSLVSARVATIYFGEGSWLTVV.

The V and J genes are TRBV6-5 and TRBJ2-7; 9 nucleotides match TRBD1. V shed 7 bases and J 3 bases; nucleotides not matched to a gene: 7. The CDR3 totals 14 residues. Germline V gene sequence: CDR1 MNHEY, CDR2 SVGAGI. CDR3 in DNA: TGTGCCAGCACCCCACAGGGGGCCTACTACGAGCAGTACTTC. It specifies CASTPQGAYYEQYF.

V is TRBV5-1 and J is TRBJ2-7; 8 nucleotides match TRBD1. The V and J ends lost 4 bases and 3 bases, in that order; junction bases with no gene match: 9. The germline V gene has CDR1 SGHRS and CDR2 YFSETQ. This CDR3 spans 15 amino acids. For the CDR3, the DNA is TGCGCCAGCAGCGCGCGCACCGGGACAGGCTACGAGCAGTACTTC. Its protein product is CASSARTGTGYEQYF.

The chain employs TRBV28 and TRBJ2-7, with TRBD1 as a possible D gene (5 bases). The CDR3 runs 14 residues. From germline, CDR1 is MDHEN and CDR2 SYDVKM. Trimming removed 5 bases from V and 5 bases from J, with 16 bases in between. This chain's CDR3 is CASSIPGKWDEQYF. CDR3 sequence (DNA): TGTGCCAGCAGTATCCCAGGGAAATGGGACGAGCAGTACTTC.

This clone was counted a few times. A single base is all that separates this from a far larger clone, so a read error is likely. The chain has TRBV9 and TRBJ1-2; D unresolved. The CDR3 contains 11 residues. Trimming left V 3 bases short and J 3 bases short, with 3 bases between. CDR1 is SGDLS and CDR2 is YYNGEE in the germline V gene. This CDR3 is CASSGDYGYTF. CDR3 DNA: TGTGCCAGCAGCGGAGACTATGGCTACACCTTC.

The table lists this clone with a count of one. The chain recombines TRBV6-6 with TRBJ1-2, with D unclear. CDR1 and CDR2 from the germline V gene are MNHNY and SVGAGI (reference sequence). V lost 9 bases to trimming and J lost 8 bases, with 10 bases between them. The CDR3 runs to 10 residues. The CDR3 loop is CASRLRGYTF. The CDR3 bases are TGTGCCAGTAGACTGAGGGGCTACACCTTC.

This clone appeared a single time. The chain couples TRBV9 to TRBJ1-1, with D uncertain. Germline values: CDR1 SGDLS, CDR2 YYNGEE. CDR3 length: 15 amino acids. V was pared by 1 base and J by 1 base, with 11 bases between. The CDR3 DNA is TGTGCCAGCAGCGTATACCGGGGTGGGAACACTGAAGCTTTCTTT. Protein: CASSVYRGGNTEAFF.

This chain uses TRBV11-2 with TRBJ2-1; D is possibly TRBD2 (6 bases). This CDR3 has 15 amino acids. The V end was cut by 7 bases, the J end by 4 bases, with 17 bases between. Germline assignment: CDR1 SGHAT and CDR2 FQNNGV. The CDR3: CASTRGRGYYNEQFF. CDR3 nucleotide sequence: TGTGCCAGCACCCGCGGGCGGGGTTATTACAATGAGCAGTTCTTC. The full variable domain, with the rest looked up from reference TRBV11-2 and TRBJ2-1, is EAGVAQSPRYKIIEKRQSVAFWCNPISGHATLYWYQQILGQGPKLLIQFQNNGVVDDSQLPKDRFSAERLKGVDSTLKIQPAKLEDSAVYLCASTRGRGYYNEQFFGPGTRLTVL.

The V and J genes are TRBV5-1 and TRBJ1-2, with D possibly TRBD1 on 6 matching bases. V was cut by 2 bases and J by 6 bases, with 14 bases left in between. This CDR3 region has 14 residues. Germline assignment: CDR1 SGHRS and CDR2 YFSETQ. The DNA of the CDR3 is TGCGCCAGCAGCTTAATCGGGGACACTCATGGCTACACCTTC. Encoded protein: CASSLIGDTHGYTF.

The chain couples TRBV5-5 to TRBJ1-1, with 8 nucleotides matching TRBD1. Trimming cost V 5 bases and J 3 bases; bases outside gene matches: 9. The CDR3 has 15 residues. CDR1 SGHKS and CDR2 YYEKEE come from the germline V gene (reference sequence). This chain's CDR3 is CASSHWTGFDTEAFF. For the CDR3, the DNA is TGTGCCAGCAGTCATTGGACAGGGTTTGACACTGAAGCTTTCTTT.

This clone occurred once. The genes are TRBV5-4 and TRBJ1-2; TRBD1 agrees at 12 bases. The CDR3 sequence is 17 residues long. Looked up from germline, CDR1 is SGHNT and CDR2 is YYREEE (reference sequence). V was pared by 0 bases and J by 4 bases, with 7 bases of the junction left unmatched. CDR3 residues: CASSLARDRGPTYGYTF. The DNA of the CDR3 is TGTGCCAGCAGCTTGGCCCGGGACAGGGGGCCCACCTATGGCTACACCTTC.

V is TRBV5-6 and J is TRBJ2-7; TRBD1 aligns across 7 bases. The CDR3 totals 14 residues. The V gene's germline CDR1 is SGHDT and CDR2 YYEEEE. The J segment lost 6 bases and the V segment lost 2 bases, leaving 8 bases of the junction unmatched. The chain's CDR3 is CASSFIDRVTEQYF. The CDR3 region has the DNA TGTGCCAGCAGCTTCATAGACAGGGTGACCGAGCAGTACTTC.

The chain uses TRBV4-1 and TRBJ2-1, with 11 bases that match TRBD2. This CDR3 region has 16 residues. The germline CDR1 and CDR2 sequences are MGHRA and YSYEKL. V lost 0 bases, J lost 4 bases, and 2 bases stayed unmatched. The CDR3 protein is CASSQESSGGYNEQFF. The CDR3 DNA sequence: TGCGCCAGCAGCCAAGAATCTAGCGGGGGGTACAATGAGCAGTTCTTC.

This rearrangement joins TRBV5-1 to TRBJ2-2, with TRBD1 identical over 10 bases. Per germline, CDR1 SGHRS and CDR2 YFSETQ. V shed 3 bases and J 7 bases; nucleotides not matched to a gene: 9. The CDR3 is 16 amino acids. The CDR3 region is CASSWDWDRGRGELFF. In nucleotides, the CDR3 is TGCGCCAGCAGCTGGGACTGGGACAGGGGTCGCGGGGAGCTGTTTTTT.

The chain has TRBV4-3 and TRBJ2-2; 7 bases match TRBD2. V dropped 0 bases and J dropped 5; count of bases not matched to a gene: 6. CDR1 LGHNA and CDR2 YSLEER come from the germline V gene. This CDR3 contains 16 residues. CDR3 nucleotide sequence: TGCGCCAGCAGCCAAGAGGCGGGGGAAGGGACCGGGGAGCTGTTTTTT. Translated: CASSQEAGEGTGELFF.

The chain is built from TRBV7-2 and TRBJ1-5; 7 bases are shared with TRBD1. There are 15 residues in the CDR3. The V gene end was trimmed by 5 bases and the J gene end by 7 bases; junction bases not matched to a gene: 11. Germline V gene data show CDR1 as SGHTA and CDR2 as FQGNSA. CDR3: CASSPDRDGGQPQHF. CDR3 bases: TGTGCCAGCAGCCCCGACAGGGACGGAGGCCAGCCCCAGCATTTT. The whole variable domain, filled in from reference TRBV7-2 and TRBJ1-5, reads GAGVSQSPSNKVTEKGKDVELRCDPISGHTALYWYRQSLGQGLEFLIYFQGNSAPDKSGLPSDRFSAERTGGSVSTLTIQRTQQEDSAVYLCASSPDRDGGQPQHFGDGTRLSIL.

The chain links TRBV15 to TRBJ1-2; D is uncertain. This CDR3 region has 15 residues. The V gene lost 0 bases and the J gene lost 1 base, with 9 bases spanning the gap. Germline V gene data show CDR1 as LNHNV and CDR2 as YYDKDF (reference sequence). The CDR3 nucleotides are TGTGCCACCAGCAGAGAGGCAGAAAATAACTATGGCTACACCTTC. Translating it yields CATSREAENNYGYTF. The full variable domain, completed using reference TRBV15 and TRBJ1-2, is DAMVIQNPRYQVTQFGKPVTLSCSQTLNHNVMYWYQQKSSQAPKLLFHYYDKDFNNEADTPDNFQSRRPNTSFCFLDIRSPGLGDTAMYLCATSREAENNYGYTFGSGTRLTVV.